What follows is one T cell receptor (beta chain) and its context. Antigen: not known. The sample belongs to a study of cytomegalovirus exposure and HLA in healthy donors. V lost 5 bases to trimming and J lost 7 bases; unmatched junction nucleotides: 6. Germline-derived CDR1 and CDR2 are MNHEY and SMNVEV (reference sequence). The CDR3 has 15 amino acids. Regarding the study as a whole: Using a false discovery rate of 0.05, a later analysis showed that roughly 16,000 TCR beta sequences were associated with HLA alleles. In a later analysis, CMV-associated beta chains were mostly HLA-associated, it appeared.

PCR primers comprised 60 Vbeta and 13 Jbeta primers. TCRdb keeps only in-frame clones here, not all; method: immunoSEQ multiplex PCR. In the table there are around 170,000 clones, more than 65% of which are singletons. The source is a man aged 50-59 years in good health and CMV-seronegative. Sequenced: PBMCs. The rearrangement links TRBV27 to TRBJ2-1; 12 bases fit TRBD1. The CDR3 nucleotides are TGTGCCAGCAGTCCGGGACAGGGGGCGCGGAATGAGCAGTTCTTC. Its protein product is CASSPGQGARNEQFF.